This T cell receptor (beta chain) was retrieved from a study of CD8 T cells in ankylosing spondylitis (dated by TCRdb to about 2017). Notes on the research overall: To find TCR variants linked to disease, the study profiled T cell receptor beta repertoires in ankylosing spondylitis patients and healthy donors. The full study cohort was made up of about 25 ankylosing spondylitis patients and 108 healthy donors. Samples of peripheral blood were taken, and for ankylosing spondylitis patients, synovial fluid was collected as well.

The study at large found these results: Blood from ankylosing spondylitis patients appeared to be characterized by a TCR beta motif made up of under ten highly homologous amino acid variants. Some motif variants were previously reported in synovial fluid and blood of reactive arthritis patients, suggesting common disease-initiation mechanisms. According to the report, matched synovial fluid samples from ankylosing spondylitis patients were significantly enriched for the disease-linked clones. The disease-linked clones had a CD8+ phenotype and were found at relatively low frequencies in peripheral blood.

The cysteine opens and the phenylalanine closes a CDR3 of 13 amino acids. The sequence is cut down to CDR3 DNA, 39 bases in frame from base 1. V is cut by 7 bases and J by 6 bases, and the space between the germline ends is 13 bases. The run used an Illumina HiSeq 2500. Quantitative 5'-RACE with molecular barcodes was used to prepare TCR beta libraries. Turning to the authors' computational methods: Disease-linked TCR variants were identified with a new computational method built on a probabilistic model of VDJ rearrangement. The public reads were quality trimmed at Q25 with fastp and then assembled into clones with MiXCR by TCRdb, keeping productive beta chains. A single entry per CDR3 protein holds the most common genes and DNA from its merged rows. The V and J calls here are based on TCRdb, not the publication. The sample has almost 250,000 distinct CDR3 sequences on record, roughly 32% of them singletons. The ten largest make up approximately 4% of the sample.

This clonotype has only a few counts. No antigen is known for it. Base qualities are missing; no much larger clone stands one base away. The clonotype was recovered from a male donor with ankylosing spondylitis or in good health (not recorded which). Recombination joined TRBV12-3 or TRBV12-4 with TRBJ2-1, with TRBD2 as a weak D call on 6 bases. The sequencing input was blood, either unsorted or a sorted T cell fraction (not recorded which). The DNA sequence is TGTGCCAGCACCTTAACCGGGGGCAATGAGCAGTTCTTC. Its translation is CASTLTGGNEQFF.